The 28 T cell receptor beta chains in this list originate from one sample, sequenced in a study of identical twins. TCRdb ran MiXCR on the 5' RACE reads and lists one entry per CDR3 protein. Among about 920,000 distinct CDR3 sequences listed, around an eighth were seen once. These sequences were also reported in another study, on yellow fever vaccine responses in identical twins.

Input material: PBMCs. The receptors derive from a young woman in good health.

This clonotype came up a few times. The chain combines TRBV7-9 with TRBJ2-1; TRBD1 might be the D (6 bases). The ends were cut back, 3 bases at V and 0 bases at J, with 9 bases in the middle. The CDR3 sequence is 15 residues long. Germline loops: CDR1 SEHNR, CDR2 FQNEAQ (reference sequence). The CDR3 spells CASSFPDSSYNEQFF. The CDR3 region has the DNA TGTGCCAGCAGCTTCCCGGACAGCTCCTACAATGAGCAGTTCTTC.

The chain has TRBV4-1 and TRBJ1-1, with D tentatively TRBD1 (5 bases). V was pared by 3 bases and J by 4 bases, with 18 bases between. Looked up from germline, CDR1 is MGHRA and CDR2 is YSYEKL. This CDR3 spans 16 amino acids. The CDR3 bases are TGCGCCAGCAGCCAGGGCCAGGGTATGTGGCTCACTGAAGCTTTCTTT. It codes for CASSQGQGMWLTEAFF.

The chain couples TRBV9 to TRBJ1-6; tentative D call: TRBD1 (6 bases). The V gene lost 0 bases and the J gene lost 10 bases, with 14 bases spanning the gap. This CDR3 contains 15 residues. Germline V lookup: CDR1 SGDLS, CDR2 YYNGEE. The CDR3 region is CASSVDGGYGSPLHF. The CDR3 DNA reads as TGTGCCAGCAGCGTAGATGGGGGCTACGGGTCACCCCTCCACTTT.

The chain links TRBV10-3 to TRBJ2-5, with a weak D call TRBD2 (6 bases). The germline V gene encodes CDR1 ENHRY and CDR2 SYGVKD. V gave up 6 bases and J gave up 1 base, with 12 bases separating them. The length of the CDR3 is 14 residues. The CDR3 region is CAISGGTGQETQYF. CDR3 bases: TGTGCCATCAGCGGGGGAACCGGCCAAGAGACCCAGTACTTC.

This clonotype came up a few times. This chain joins TRBV29-1 and TRBJ2-3, with a possible D match to TRBD2 (5 bases). CDR1 and CDR2 from the germline V gene are SQVTM and ANQGSEA. The CDR3 loop spans 14 amino acids. The V and J ends lost 8 bases and 0 bases respectively, with 15 bases between them. The CDR3 here is CSLAGPSSTDTQYF. In DNA form, the CDR3 reads TGCAGCCTTGCGGGTCCTTCTAGCACAGATACGCAGTATTTT.

V is TRBV10-3 and J is TRBJ1-2, with TRBD1 identical over 7 bases. Looked up from germline, CDR1 is ENHRY and CDR2 is SYGVKD. J lost 2 bases, V lost 0 bases, and 6 bases had no gene match. CDR3 length: 16 residues. The DNA for the CDR3 is TGTGCCATCAGTGAGTCCCAAACGACAGGGAACTATGGCTACACCTTC. It specifies CAISESQTTGNYGYTF.

V and J are TRBV19 and TRBJ2-7; 9 nucleotides line up with TRBD2. The CDR3 totals 15 residues. V shed 4 bases, J shed 5 bases, and the junction held 9 bases outside the gene matches. CDR1 LNHDA and CDR2 SQIVND come from the germline V gene (reference sequence). The CDR3 DNA is TGTGCCAGTAGTACCGCCGCGGCGGGAGGGGACGAGCAGTACTTC. Translating gives CASSTAAAGGDEQYF.

On this clonotype itself: Germline and junction disagree at one end, which may indicate a read error. The chain links TRBV6-5 to TRBJ2-2; TRBD2 might be the D (5 bases). Germline V gives CDR1 MNHEY, CDR2 SVGAGI. The CDR3 length is 14 residues. CDR3 DNA sequence: TGTGCCAGCAGTTACTCACGGAACACCGGGGAGCTGCTTTTT. It is translated as CASSYSRNTGELLF.

This clonotype was observed a handful of times. The V call is TRBV10-3, the J call TRBJ2-1; D may be TRBD1 (6 bases). CDR3 size: 13 residues. Germline values: CDR1 ENHRY, CDR2 SYGVKD. Trimming took 5 bases from V and 10 from J, leaving 15 bases between them. In DNA, the CDR3 is TGTGCCATCAGTCCTAGTGGTGGGACAGAGCAGTTCTTC. The encoded protein is CAISPSGGTEQFF.

The V and J genes are TRBV28 and TRBJ2-7; 10 positions match TRBD2. Germline CDR1 reads MDHEN; CDR2 reads SYDVKM. The CDR3 totals 16 residues. V was pared by 6 bases and J by 3 bases, with 11 bases of the junction left unmatched. CDR3 protein: CASRWGGAGGHYEQYF. CDR3 in DNA: TGTGCCAGCAGGTGGGGAGGAGCGGGAGGGCACTACGAGCAGTACTTC.

The chain recombines TRBV7-6 with TRBJ2-1, with 7 bases lining up with TRBD2. V shed 5 bases, J shed 8 bases, and the junction held 12 bases outside the gene matches. The CDR3 has 15 residues. Germline values: CDR1 SGHVS, CDR2 FNYEAQ. CDR3 sequence reads: CASSQTRAGVYEQFF. Written as DNA, the CDR3 is TGTGCCAGCAGCCAAACTCGTGCGGGAGTCTATGAGCAGTTCTTC.

This clonotype occurred a few times. The chain couples TRBV11-2 to TRBJ1-2; no clear D gene. V dropped 1 base and J dropped 8 bases, with 17 bases sitting between them. This CDR3 region has 15 residues. Germline V gives CDR1 SGHAT, CDR2 FQNNGV. The DNA for the CDR3 is TGTGCCAGCAGCTTAGTGGATGCCGGGTTGAAAGGCTACACCTTC. Its translation: CASSLVDAGLKGYTF.

The V call is TRBV25-1, the J call TRBJ2-1, with TRBD2 matching over 9 bases. The junction had 4 bases not matched to a gene; V was cut back by 3 bases and J by 1 base. This CDR3 spans 16 amino acids. Germline loops: CDR1 MGHDK, CDR2 SYGVNS. In DNA form, the CDR3 reads TGTGCCAGCAGTGAGTGGGCGGGAGGGTCCTACAATGAGCAGTTCTTC. Protein product: CASSEWAGGSYNEQFF.

This clonotype has just a few counts. The chain has TRBV27 and TRBJ2-2; D ambiguous. This CDR3 is 15 amino acids long. The germline gives CDR1 MNHEY, CDR2 SMNVEV (reference sequence). V lost 3 bases and J 0 bases, leaving 8 bases between the germline ends. The CDR3 region is CASSFRNANTGELFF. CDR3 nucleotide sequence: TGTGCCAGCAGTTTTCGCAACGCGAACACCGGGGAGCTGTTTTTT.

This chain uses TRBV3-1 with TRBJ2-1; either TRBD1 or TRBD2 may fit D (5 bases each). This CDR3 is built from 14 residues. Looked up from germline, CDR1 is LGHDT and CDR2 is YNNKEL (reference sequence). V dropped 7 bases and J dropped 5 bases, with 15 bases sitting between them. The CDR3 coding sequence is TGTGCCAGCACACACGGGACGATCAACAATGAGCAGTTCTTC. It encodes CASTHGTINNEQFF.

This clonotype has more than one count but fewer than ten. V gene TRBV12-3 or TRBV12-4 combines with J gene TRBJ2-3; 8 nucleotides agree with TRBD2. This CDR3 contains 15 residues. Trimming at V came to 2 bases and at J to 3 bases, leaving 4 bases not matched to a gene. The DNA of the CDR3 is TGTGCCAGCAGTTTATCGGGGGGGATGACAGATACGCAGTATTTT. Protein: CASSLSGGMTDTQYF.

This rearrangement joins TRBV29-1 to TRBJ2-1, with 7 positions matching TRBD1. The CDR3 loop spans 16 amino acids. Germline assignment: CDR1 SQVTM and CDR2 ANQGSEA. After removal of 5 bases from V and 4 bases from J, the junction contained 14 bases not matched to a gene. Here the CDR3 reads CSVTAGRGLGYNEQFF. DNA of the CDR3: TGCAGCGTTACAGCCGGAAGGGGGCTAGGGTACAATGAGCAGTTCTTC.

The CDR3 loop is CASNGNFSPLHF. DNA for the CDR3: TGTGCCAGCAACGGGAACTTTTCACCCCTCCACTTT. The rearrangement joins TRBV6-2 or TRBV6-3 to TRBJ1-6; D not resolved. The length of the CDR3 is 12 residues. V gave up 7 bases and J gave up 9 bases, with 10 bases separating them. Per germline, CDR1 MNHEY and CDR2 SVGEGT.

This clonotype appeared a few times. The chain couples TRBV7-2 to TRBJ2-1; 10 bases line up with TRBD2. The CDR3 consists of 15 residues. Germline V gene sequence: CDR1 SGHTA, CDR2 FQGNSA. J gave up 7 bases and V 3 bases, and 6 bases lay outside the gene matches. The CDR3 nucleotides are TGTGCCAGCAGCTTTCGAGCGGGAGGGATGAATGAGCAGTTCTTC. It yields the protein CASSFRAGGMNEQFF. Full variable domain (remainder filled in from reference TRBV7-2 and TRBJ2-1): GAGVSQSPSNKVTEKGKDVELRCDPISGHTALYWYRQSLGQGLEFLIYFQGNSAPDKSGLPSDRFSAERTGGSVSTLTIQRTQQEDSAVYLCASSFRAGGMNEQFFGPGTRLTVL.

This clonotype was seen many times. The genes are TRBV9 and TRBJ2-1; 7 bases align to TRBD2. The CDR3 is made up of 16 amino acids. Unmatched junction bases numbered 11, after V lost 4 bases and J lost 4 bases. CDR1 is SGDLS and CDR2 is YYNGEE in the germline V gene. The CDR3 loop is CASSLVGGDLYNEQFF. The CDR3 region has the DNA TGTGCCAGCAGCCTCGTGGGGGGGGACCTGTACAATGAGCAGTTCTTC.

The sample holds a few counts of this clonotype. The chain combines TRBV24-1 with TRBJ2-1; the match to TRBD1 covers 9 bases. The germline CDR1 and CDR2 sequences are KGHDR and SFDVKD. J gave up 6 bases and V 4 bases, and 12 bases lay outside the gene matches. This CDR3 has 17 amino acids. The CDR3 sequence is CATSDIGGQGSSNEQFF. In DNA form, the CDR3 reads TGTGCCACCAGTGACATCGGGGGACAGGGTAGTTCCAATGAGCAGTTCTTC.

The chain links TRBV29-1 to TRBJ2-5; TRBD2 might be the D (7 bases). CDR3 length: 15 residues. The germline V gene encodes CDR1 SQVTM and CDR2 ANQGSEA. Trimming took off 5 bases at V and 1 base at J, with 17 bases between the two ends. The CDR3 DNA sequence: TGCAGCGTTCATCGCGGGGGCCAAATCCAAGAGACCCAGTACTTC. Its protein product is CSVHRGGQIQETQYF. The full variable domain, rest sourced from reference TRBV29-1 and TRBJ2-5, is SAVISQKPSRDICQRGTSLTIQCQVDSQVTMMFWYRQQPGQSLTLIATANQGSEATYESGFVIDKFPISRPNLTFSTLTVSNMSPEDSSIYLCSVHRGGQIQETQYFGPGTRLLVL.

This clonotype was seen a few times. The chain has TRBV7-9 and TRBJ2-1; possibly TRBD1 for D (5 bases). Trimming shortened V by 5 bases and J by 3 bases, and 11 bases separated the two germline ends. Germline V lookup: CDR1 SEHNR, CDR2 FQNEAQ (reference sequence). The CDR3 is 14 residues long. Here the CDR3 reads CASSTGRVYNEQFF. The CDR3 DNA reads as TGTGCCAGCAGCACAGGCAGAGTCTACAATGAGCAGTTCTTC.

This clonotype turned up a few times. The V and J genes are TRBV9 and TRBJ1-1, with D tentatively TRBD1 (5 bases). Trimming removed 4 bases at V and 1 base at J, with 14 bases between. This CDR3 is 15 amino acids long. CDR1 SGDLS and CDR2 YYNGEE come from the germline V gene. CDR3: CASSPTSTGNTEAFF. The CDR3 DNA sequence: TGTGCCAGCAGCCCCACCTCTACAGGGAACACTGAAGCTTTCTTT. Together with reference TRBV9 and TRBJ1-1, the CDR3 gives the full variable domain: DSGVTQTPKHLITATGQRVTLRCSPRSGDLSVYWYQQSLDQGLQFLIQYYNGEERAKGNILERFSAQQFPDLHSELNLSSLELGDSALYFCASSPTSTGNTEAFFGQGTRLTVV.

The chain is built from TRBV14 and TRBJ2-1, with TRBD1 identical over 8 bases. CDR1 SGHDN and CDR2 FVKESK come from the germline V gene. V lost 7 bases, J lost 2 bases, and 4 bases stayed unmatched. CDR3 length: 14 residues. Here the CDR3 DNA reads TGTGCCAGCAACAGACAGGGGACCTACAATGAGCAGTTCTTC. This gives the protein CASNRQGTYNEQFF.

At least ten counts were recorded for this clonotype. This chain joins TRBV10-3 and TRBJ2-7, with D possibly being TRBD1 (5 bases). This CDR3 contains 16 residues. The V end lost 4 bases, the J end lost 2 bases, and 18 bases lay between the germline ends. The germline V gene encodes CDR1 ENHRY and CDR2 SYGVKD. CDR3: CAISVGATASAYEQYV. For the CDR3, the DNA is TGTGCCATCAGTGTAGGTGCGACAGCCAGCGCCTACGAGCAGTACGTC.

This rearrangement joins TRBV9 to TRBJ2-1, with D uncertain. The germline CDR1 and CDR2 sequences are SGDLS and YYNGEE. The CDR3 consists of 12 residues. V was trimmed by 4 bases and J by 12 bases, leaving 14 bases between them. CDR3 amino acids: CASSPSTVGQFF. DNA for the CDR3: TGTGCCAGCAGCCCCTCCACTGTCGGGCAGTTCTTC. The full variable domain, its missing parts supplied by reference TRBV9 and TRBJ2-1, is DSGVTQTPKHLITATGQRVTLRCSPRSGDLSVYWYQQSLDQGLQFLIQYYNGEERAKGNILERFSAQQFPDLHSELNLSSLELGDSALYFCASSPSTVGQFFGPGTRLTVL.

In its sample, this clonotype was seen a few times. The chain has TRBV6-5 and TRBJ1-4, with unresolved D. The CDR3 totals 13 residues. Between the trimmed V and J ends, which lost 2 bases and 14 bases, there was a span of 15 bases. The V gene's germline CDR1 is MNHEY and CDR2 SVGAGI. The CDR3 DNA follows: TGTGCCAGCAGTTACGACCACTCCGCGGTTCTGTTTTTT. Protein sequence: CASSYDHSAVLFF.